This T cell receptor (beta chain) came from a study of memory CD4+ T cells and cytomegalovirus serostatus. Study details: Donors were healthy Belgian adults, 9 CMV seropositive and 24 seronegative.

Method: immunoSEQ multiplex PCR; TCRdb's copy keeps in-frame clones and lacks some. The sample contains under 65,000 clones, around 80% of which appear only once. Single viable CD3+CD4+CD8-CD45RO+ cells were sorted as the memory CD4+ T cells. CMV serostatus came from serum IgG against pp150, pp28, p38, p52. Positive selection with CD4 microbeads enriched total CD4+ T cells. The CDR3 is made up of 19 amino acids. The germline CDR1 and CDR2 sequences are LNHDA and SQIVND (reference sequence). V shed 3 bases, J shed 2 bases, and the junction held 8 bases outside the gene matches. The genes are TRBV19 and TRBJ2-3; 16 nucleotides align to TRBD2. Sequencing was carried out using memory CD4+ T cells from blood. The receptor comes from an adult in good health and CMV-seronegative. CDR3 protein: CASSIGGLAGGKNTDTQYF. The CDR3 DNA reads TGTGCCAGTAGTATCGGGGGACTAGCGGGAGGGAAGAACACAGATACGCAGTATTTT.